These 23 T cell receptor beta chains originate from one sample sequenced in a study of T-cell reconstitution after alpha-beta-depleted transplantation in children. For TCRbeta, the library was prepared with unique molecular identifiers. From the PCR reads, TCRdb called clonotypes with MiXCR, one entry per CDR3 protein. The sample shows hundreds of thousands of distinct CDR3 sequences, about 15% of them seen only once. Sequenced here: PBMCs from the stem cell graft donor, sampled from the stem cell graft. The receptors stem from a human donor who donated a stem cell graft to a child with acute myeloid leukemia.

The chain is built from TRBV27 and TRBJ1-5, with TRBD1 matching over 7 bases. This CDR3 has 16 amino acids. Germline CDR1 and CDR2: MNHEY and SMNVEV (reference sequence). Trimming removed 5 bases from V and 0 bases from J; junction bases left unmatched: 7. Here the CDR3 DNA reads TGTGCCAGCAGTATGACAGGGCCTTATAGCAATCAGCCCCAGCATTTT. Translation gives CASSMTGPYSNQPQHF.

This clonotype was observed at least ten times. This chain links TRBV29-1 with TRBJ1-2, with D possibly TRBD1 on 5 matching bases. V lost 0 bases and J lost 6, with 8 bases in between. The CDR3 sequence is 12 residues long. Germline V gene lookup returns CDR1 SQVTM and CDR2 ANQGSEA. The DNA for the CDR3 is TGCAGCGTTGAAGACAGGGTGGATGGCTACACCTTC. This sequence encodes CSVEDRVDGYTF.

The J gene is TRBJ2-1, the V gene TRBV5-6, with TRBD2 as a possible D gene (6 bases). Looked up from germline, CDR1 is SGHDT and CDR2 is YYEEEE. V shed 3 bases and J shed 1 base, with 14 bases lying between them. The CDR3 length is 16 residues. CDR3 amino acids: CASSYSLAMSYNEQFF. The CDR3, as DNA: TGTGCCAGCAGCTACTCTCTAGCGATGTCCTACAATGAGCAGTTCTTC.

This clonotype showed up many times. The rearrangement links TRBV29-1 to TRBJ2-2, with TRBD2 as a possible D gene (5 bases). The CDR3 length is 13 residues. CDR1 is SQVTM, CDR2 ANQGSEA, per germline. The ends were cut back, 4 bases at V and 7 bases at J, with 13 bases in the middle. In DNA form, the CDR3 reads TGCAGCGTTGGAGGGCAAGTCGTCGGGGAGCTGTTTTTT. It yields the protein CSVGGQVVGELFF.

V gene TRBV12-3 or TRBV12-4 combines with J gene TRBJ1-2; 8 bases align to TRBD1. The CDR3 sequence is 14 residues long. The junction had 8 bases not matched to a gene; V was cut back by 5 bases and J by 6 bases. The CDR3 DNA follows: TGTGCCAGCAGTCTCATTGGACAGGGAGATGGCTACACCTTC. This translates into CASSLIGQGDGYTF.

This clonotype was recorded many times. This chain connects TRBV12-3 or TRBV12-4 to TRBJ2-1, with 7 positions matching TRBD2. V lost 5 bases to trimming and J lost 8 bases; unmatched junction nucleotides: 9. The CDR3 sequence is 14 residues long. CDR3 region: CASSPAGLQDEQFF. Here the CDR3 DNA reads TGTGCCAGCAGTCCAGCGGGACTGCAGGATGAGCAGTTCTTC.

This clonotype was seen more than once but under ten times. The rearrangement uses TRBV24-1 and TRBJ2-5; TRBD1 matches 8 bases. CDR1 KGHDR and CDR2 SFDVKD come from the germline V gene. The CDR3 spans 14 residues. The junction had 3 bases not matched to a gene; V was cut back by 5 bases and J by 2 bases. The CDR3 is CATSGTGGQETQYF. The CDR3 region has the DNA TGTGCCACCAGTGGTACAGGGGGACAAGAGACCCAGTACTTC.

The rearrangement joins TRBV6-1 to TRBJ2-7, with TRBD1 as a possible D gene (6 bases). Germline V gene sequence: CDR1 MNHNS, CDR2 SASEGT. The CDR3 extends over 13 amino acids. CDR3 sequence (DNA): TGTGTCTCACAGGGTTCCTCCTCCTACGAGCAGTACGTC. It translates to CVSQGSSSYEQYV.

The chain couples TRBV11-2 to TRBJ2-1, with D possibly matching TRBD2 (7 bases). Trimming removed 0 bases at V and 7 bases at J, with 13 bases between. From germline, CDR1 is SGHAT and CDR2 FQNNGV. The CDR3 has 15 residues. For the CDR3, the DNA is TGTGCCAGCAGCTTAGATCGAGGGGGGGTAAATGAGCAGTTCTTC. Translation gives CASSLDRGGVNEQFF.

The J gene is TRBJ2-2, the V gene TRBV6-2 or TRBV6-3, with 8 bases identical to TRBD1. The CDR3 has 16 amino acids. The junction had 8 bases not matched to a gene; V was cut back by 2 bases and J by 6 bases. Looked up from germline, CDR1 is MNHEY and CDR2 is SVGEGT. CDR3 DNA: TGTGCCAGCAGTTACCGTGGACAGGGTTTTCCCGGGGAGCTGTTTTTT. This sequence encodes CASSYRGQGFPGELFF.

There are many counts of this clonotype. The rearrangement links TRBV20-1 to TRBJ2-3; D is possibly TRBD2 (5 bases). V shed 0 bases and J shed 1 base, with 14 bases lying between them. This CDR3 is built from 16 residues. Germline V gene sequence: CDR1 DFQATT, CDR2 SNEGSKA (reference sequence). The CDR3 here is CSARDPLAGGTDTQYF. The CDR3 nucleotides read TGCAGTGCTAGAGACCCCCTGGCGGGTGGCACAGATACGCAGTATTTT.

The J gene is TRBJ2-2, the V gene TRBV5-6; possibly TRBD1 or TRBD2 for D (5 bases each). V lost 3 bases and J 6 bases, leaving 9 bases between the germline ends. This CDR3 comprises 13 residues. In germline, CDR1 is SGHDT, CDR2 YYEEEE. This chain's CDR3 is CASSWGISGELFF. DNA for the CDR3: TGTGCCAGCAGCTGGGGGATCTCCGGGGAGCTGTTTTTT.

This clonotype showed up many times. This sequence joins TRBV6-5 and TRBJ2-7; a possible D gene is TRBD1 (6 bases). From germline, CDR1 is MNHEY and CDR2 SVGAGI. V was clipped by 0 bases and J by 3 bases, with 9 bases between them. The CDR3 has 14 residues. CDR3 nucleotides: TGTGCCAGCAGTTACTCGGGGGACATCTACGAGCAGTACTTC. Translated, it gives CASSYSGDIYEQYF.

This clonotype was detected a few times. The rearrangement joins TRBV4-3 to TRBJ2-2; D is possibly TRBD1 (6 bases). The length of the CDR3 is 17 residues. Germline assignment: CDR1 LGHNA and CDR2 YSLEER. V was trimmed by 4 bases and J by 7 bases, leaving 22 bases between them. The CDR3 DNA sequence: TGCGCCAGCAGCCGAGGCGCCGGGACAACCAAGGGCGGGGAGCTGTTTTTT. Residues: CASSRGAGTTKGGELFF.

This clonotype was counted many times. The rearrangement links TRBV6-5 to TRBJ2-1, with TRBD2 as a possible D gene (5 bases). Trimming removed 2 bases at V and 4 bases at J, with 9 bases between. This CDR3 region has 14 residues. The germline gives CDR1 MNHEY, CDR2 SVGAGI. In DNA, the CDR3 is TGTGCCAGCAGTTACCGCGGGCTTTACAATGAGCAGTTCTTC. It is translated as CASSYRGLYNEQFF.

This chain uses TRBV7-2 with TRBJ1-2; no definite D call. Germline-derived CDR1 and CDR2 are SGHTA and FQGNSA. The CDR3 contains 14 residues. Trimming removed 0 bases at V and 8 bases at J, with 13 bases between. The CDR3 nucleotides are TGTGCCAGCAGCTTAGCGCTGCAGGTGTCCGGCTACACCTTC. This gives the protein CASSLALQVSGYTF.

The table lists this clonotype with many counts. The chain couples TRBV29-1 to TRBJ2-2; 7 bases match TRBD1. The CDR3 has 12 amino acids. Germline V gives CDR1 SQVTM, CDR2 ANQGSEA. V was clipped by 6 bases and J by 6 bases; unmatched bases: 4. The CDR3 DNA reads as TGCAGCGTCCGGACAGGAGCCGGGGAGCTGTTTTTT. Amino acids: CSVRTGAGELFF.

This clonotype was picked up a small number of times. J is TRBJ2-5 and V is TRBV6-2 or TRBV6-3; D not resolved. Germline V gene data show CDR1 as MNHEY and CDR2 as SVGEGT. V was clipped by 4 bases and J by 5 bases, with 14 bases between them. This CDR3 region has 14 residues. CDR3 amino acids: CASSLGLRRETQYF. Here the CDR3 DNA reads TGTGCCAGCAGTTTGGGCCTACGTAGGGAGACCCAGTACTTC.

This clonotype was detected many times. V usage is TRBV12-3 or TRBV12-4 and J usage is TRBJ2-5; 8 bases are a match to TRBD1. With V trimmed by 4 bases and J by 5 bases, 9 bases remained unmatched. The length of the CDR3 is 15 residues. The CDR3 DNA follows: TGTGCCAGCAGTTCCAGGACAGGGCTGGGGGAGACCCAGTACTTC. Encoded protein: CASSSRTGLGETQYF.

Ten or more counts support this clonotype. The chain uses TRBV12-3 or TRBV12-4 and TRBJ2-1; tentative D call: TRBD2 (6 bases). The CDR3 is made up of 13 amino acids. Trimming removed 6 bases at V and 5 bases at J, with 11 bases between. As DNA, the CDR3 is TGTGCCAGCAGACCGGGACTCAACAATGAGCAGTTCTTC. This translates into CASRPGLNNEQFF.

This clonotype occurred many times. The CDR3 DNA is TGCAGTGCGCTCGGGACTAGCGGCACAGATACGCAGTATTTT. Amino acid sequence: CSALGTSGTDTQYF. This chain uses TRBV20-1 with TRBJ2-3; TRBD2 matches at 10 bases. This CDR3 is built from 14 residues. The V gene's germline CDR1 is DFQATT and CDR2 SNEGSKA (reference sequence). V lost 6 bases and J lost 1; bases outside the gene matches: 4.

This clonotype has a handful of counts. J is TRBJ2-7 and V is TRBV7-2, with 9 bases that match TRBD1. After removal of 5 bases from V and 2 bases from J, the junction contained 7 bases not matched to a gene. Per germline, CDR1 SGHTA and CDR2 FQGNSA. This CDR3 is 15 amino acids long. CDR3: CASSKGQGIAYEQYF. The CDR3 coding sequence is TGTGCCAGCAGCAAAGGACAGGGGATAGCCTACGAGCAGTACTTC.

This clonotype was seen at least ten times. The chain employs TRBV21-1 and TRBJ1-2; the DNA was not used to check the table's D call, TRBD1. TRBV21-1 has pseudogene status. The CDR3 runs to 16 residues. The CDR3 DNA sequence: TGTGCCATCCCGGCCCTGGCAGGGGGCATCAACTATGGCTACACCTTC. Amino acids: CAIPALAGGINYGYTF.